The 11 T cell receptor beta chains below come from one sample, sequenced in a study of T cells after yellow fever vaccination. Via MiXCR, TCRdb re-called the 5' RACE reads, giving one row per CDR3 protein. The sample has approximately 58,000 distinct CDR3 sequences, about 5% seen once. This specimen consisted of PBMCs, either bulk or a sorted T-cell subset (CD4+, CD8+, memory, or dextramer-sorted; not recorded which), obtained on the day of the yellow fever booster vaccination. The receptors shown here come from a man younger than 35 who received the YFV17D yellow fever vaccine.

This clonotype was recorded a few times. The chain recombines TRBV5-6 with TRBJ1-5; 8 positions match TRBD1. The V gene's germline CDR1 is SGHDT and CDR2 YYEEEE. V lost 4 bases and J lost 0; bases outside the gene matches: 9. The CDR3 extends over 17 amino acids. The CDR3 DNA reads as TGTGCCAGCAGCCTACGAGACAGGGGTTATAGCAATCAGCCCCAGCATTTT. Its protein is CASSLRDRGYSNQPQHF. The entire variable domain, with the rest obtained from reference TRBV5-6 and TRBJ1-5, is as follows: DAGVTQSPTHLIKTRGQQVTLRCSPKSGHDTVSWYQQALGQGPQFIFQYYEEEERQRGNFPDRFSGHQFPNYSSELNVNALLLGDSALYLCASSLRDRGYSNQPQHFGDGTRLSIL.

In its sample, this clonotype was seen many times. This chain connects TRBV29-1 to TRBJ1-1; 7 nucleotides line up with TRBD1. Germline CDR1 reads SQVTM; CDR2 reads ANQGSEA. Germline trimming cut 7 bases from V and 5 bases from J; bases unmatched to any gene: 13. This CDR3 has 14 amino acids. In DNA form, the CDR3 reads TGCAGCGCATCCCGACTGGCAGGGGGAACTGAAGCTTTCTTT. Translation: CSASRLAGGTEAFF.

This clonotype was found many times. The rearrangement links TRBV10-3 to TRBJ1-1; D gene uncertain. CDR3 length: 13 residues. The germline V and J ends were trimmed by 10 bases and 0 bases, with 12 bases remaining between them. The V gene's germline CDR1 is ENHRY and CDR2 SYGVKD. The CDR3 loop is CAKIGRMNTEAFF. The CDR3, as DNA: TGTGCCAAAATCGGACGGATGAACACTGAAGCTTTCTTT.

This chain joins TRBV6-4 and TRBJ2-3, with 7 bases lining up with TRBD2. Looked up from germline, CDR1 is MRHNA and CDR2 is SNTAGT. Trimming cost V 2 bases and J 2 bases; bases outside gene matches: 1. CDR3 length equals 14 residues. The CDR3 protein is CASSDGRATDTQYF. CDR3 nucleotide sequence: TGTGCCAGCAGTGACGGGAGGGCCACAGATACGCAGTATTTT.

With regard to this clonotype: It may be a read error: a sequence one base away is much more abundant. The chain combines TRBV9 with TRBJ1-1; 9 bases are shared with TRBD1. CDR3 size: 15 residues. Germline CDR1 reads SGDLS; CDR2 reads YYNGEE. CDR3 sequence reads: CASSVGQGVNTESFF. CDR3 bases: TGTGCCAGCAGCGTAGGACAGGGGGTGAACACTGAATCTTTCTTT.

This clonotype was counted between two and nine times. The V gene is TRBV18, the J gene TRBJ2-7, with TRBD1 matching 8 bases. The CDR3 covers 13 residues. Trimming cost V 3 bases and J 4 bases; bases outside gene matches: 2. Germline CDR1 reads KGHSH; CDR2 reads LQKENI. The CDR3 DNA sequence: TGTGCCAGCTCACCTCAGGGGGCGTACGAGCAGTACGTC. This encodes CASSPQGAYEQYV.

In its sample, this clonotype was seen many times. CDR3 nucleotides: TGTGCCAGCAGCTCACTAGCGGTAGAGACCCAGTACTTC. It is translated as CASSSLAVETQYF. V is TRBV28 and J is TRBJ2-5; 8 nucleotides match TRBD2. The germline CDR1 and CDR2 sequences are MDHEN and SYDVKM. The length of the CDR3 is 13 residues. The V gene end was trimmed by 6 bases and the J gene end by 4 bases; junction bases not matched to a gene: 4.

This clonotype was detected many times. The rearrangement joins TRBV6-6 to TRBJ1-1; maybe TRBD1 (6 bases). The CDR3 is made up of 14 amino acids. CDR1 and CDR2 from the germline V gene are MNHNY and SVGAGI (reference sequence). The germline V and J ends were trimmed by 6 bases and 4 bases, with 15 bases remaining between them. CDR3 amino acids: CASRKPTGSTEAFF. The CDR3 region has the DNA TGTGCCAGCAGAAAACCTACAGGGTCCACTGAAGCTTTCTTT.

This clonotype turned up a few times. The gene calls are TRBV5-1 and TRBJ2-7; D assignment may be TRBD1 or TRBD2 (5 bases each). V lost 7 bases to trimming and J lost 1 base, with 6 bases between them. CDR1 SGHRS and CDR2 YFSETQ come from the germline V gene. The CDR3 spans 11 residues. CDR3 nucleotide sequence: TGCGCCAGCGGGGGTTCCTACGAGCAGTACTTC. It is translated as CASGGSYEQYF.

This clonotype was counted between two and nine times. The chain uses TRBV12-3 or TRBV12-4 and TRBJ1-2; 7 positions match TRBD1. This CDR3 has 14 residues. Trimming removed 2 bases from V and 7 bases from J; junction bases left unmatched: 7. The chain's CDR3 is CASSLPQGGLGYTF. The CDR3, as DNA: TGTGCCAGCAGTTTACCCCAGGGGGGGCTTGGCTACACCTTC.

V and J are TRBV6-2 or TRBV6-3 and TRBJ2-1, with 10 bases that match TRBD2. The CDR3 totals 15 residues. The J segment lost 4 bases and the V segment lost 10 bases, leaving 10 bases of the junction unmatched. Per germline, CDR1 MNHEY and CDR2 SVGEGT. The CDR3 spells CANSATSGAYNEQFF. The CDR3 bases are TGTGCCAACAGCGCAACTAGCGGGGCTTACAATGAGCAGTTCTTC.